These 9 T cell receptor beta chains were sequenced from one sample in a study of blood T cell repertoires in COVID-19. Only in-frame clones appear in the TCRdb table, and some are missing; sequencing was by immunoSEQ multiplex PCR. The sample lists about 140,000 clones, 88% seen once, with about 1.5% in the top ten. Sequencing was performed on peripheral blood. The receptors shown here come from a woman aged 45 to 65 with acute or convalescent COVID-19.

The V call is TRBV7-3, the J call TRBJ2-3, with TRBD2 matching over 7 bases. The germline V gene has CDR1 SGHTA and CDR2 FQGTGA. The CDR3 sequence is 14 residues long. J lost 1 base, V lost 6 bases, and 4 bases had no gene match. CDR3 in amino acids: CASSRDYRTDTQYF. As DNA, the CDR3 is TGTGCCAGCAGTAGGGACTACCGCACAGATACGCAGTATTTT.

The CDR3 region has the DNA TGCGCCAGCAGCTTGGGGGACAGGGACAATCAGCCCCAGCATTTT. This encodes CASSLGDRDNQPQHF. The gene calls are TRBV5-1 and TRBJ1-5; 9 bases fit TRBD1. Unmatched junction bases numbered 1, after V lost 0 bases and J lost 3 bases. The CDR3 consists of 15 residues. Germline CDR1 SGHRS, CDR2 YFSETQ.

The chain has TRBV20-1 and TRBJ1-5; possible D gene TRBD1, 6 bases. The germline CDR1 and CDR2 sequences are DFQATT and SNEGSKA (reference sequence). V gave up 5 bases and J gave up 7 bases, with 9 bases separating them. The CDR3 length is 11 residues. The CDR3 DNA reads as TGCAGTGCTGAGGGGGGGCAGCCCCAGCATTTT. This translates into CSAEGGQPQHF.

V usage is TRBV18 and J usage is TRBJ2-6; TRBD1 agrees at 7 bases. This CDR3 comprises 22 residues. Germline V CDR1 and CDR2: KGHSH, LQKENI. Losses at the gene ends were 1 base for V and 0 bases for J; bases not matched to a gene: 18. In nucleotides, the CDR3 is TGTGCCAGCTCACCACTTTCCGGGACAGCCTCTTCCCCCTCCTCTGGGGCCAACGTCCTGACTTTC. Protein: CASSPLSGTASSPSSGANVLTF.

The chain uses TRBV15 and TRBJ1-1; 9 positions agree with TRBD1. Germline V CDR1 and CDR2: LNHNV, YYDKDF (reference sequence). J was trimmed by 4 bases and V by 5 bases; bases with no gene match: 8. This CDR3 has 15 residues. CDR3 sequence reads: CATSRDRDLRTEAFF. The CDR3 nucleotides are TGTGCCACCAGCCGGGACAGGGATTTGCGCACTGAAGCTTTCTTT. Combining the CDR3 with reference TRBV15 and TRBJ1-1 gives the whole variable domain DAMVIQNPRYQVTQFGKPVTLSCSQTLNHNVMYWYQQKSSQAPKLLFHYYDKDFNNEADTPDNFQSRRPNTSFCFLDIRSPGLGDTAMYLCATSRDRDLRTEAFFGQGTRLTVV.

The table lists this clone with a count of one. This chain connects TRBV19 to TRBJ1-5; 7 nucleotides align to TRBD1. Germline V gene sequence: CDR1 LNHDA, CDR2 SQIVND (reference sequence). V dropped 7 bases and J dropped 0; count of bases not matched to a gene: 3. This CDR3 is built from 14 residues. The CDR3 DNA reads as TGTGCCAGTACGACAGGGTATAGCAATCAGCCCCAGCATTTT. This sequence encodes CASTTGYSNQPQHF.

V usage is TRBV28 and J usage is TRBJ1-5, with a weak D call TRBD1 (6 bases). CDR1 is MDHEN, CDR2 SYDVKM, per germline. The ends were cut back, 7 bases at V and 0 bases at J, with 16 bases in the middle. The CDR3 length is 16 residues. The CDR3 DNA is TGTGCCAGCACCTTGCAGGGGTATGGTAGCAATCAGCCCCAGCATTTT. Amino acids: CASTLQGYGSNQPQHF.

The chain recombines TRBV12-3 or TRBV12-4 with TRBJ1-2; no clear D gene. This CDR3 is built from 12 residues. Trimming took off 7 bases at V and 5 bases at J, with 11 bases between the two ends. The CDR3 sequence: CASTPGGYGYTF. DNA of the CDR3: TGTGCCAGCACCCCGGGAGGATATGGCTACACCTTC.

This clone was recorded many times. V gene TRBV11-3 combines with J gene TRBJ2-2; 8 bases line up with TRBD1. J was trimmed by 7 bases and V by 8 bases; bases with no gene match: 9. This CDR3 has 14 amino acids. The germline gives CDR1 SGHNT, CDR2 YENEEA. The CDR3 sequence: CASSDRAVSGELFF. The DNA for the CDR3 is TGTGCCAGCTCGGACAGGGCGGTCAGCGGGGAGCTGTTTTTT.